This TCR beta chain was retrieved from a study of T cell repertoires in cytomegalovirus infection. Study-wide background: CMV epitopes in the study were HLA-C-restricted (recently identified) and HLA-B-restricted (well studied). Public TCR beta signature analysis indicated the presence of both CMV infection and matching HLA type. Study conclusions and caveats: The ex vivo response was dominated by HLA-C-restricted CMV-specific TCR beta clonotypes. Accumulated public TCR beta family frequency recognized individuals carrying CMV together with the relevant HLA.

CDR3 length: 12 residues. Germline CDR1 and CDR2: SGHAT and FQNNGV. The V gene lost 4 bases and the J gene lost 2 bases, with 5 bases spanning the gap. Each CDR3 protein gets one entry after TCRdb re-called the reads with MiXCR. The top ten hold about 25% of the sample, which has about 51,000 distinct CDR3 sequences, more than 15% seen once. Only a few counts were recorded for this clonotype. Antigen: not known. The source of this sequence is a human donor in good health (CMV status not recorded). Some clones in this sample may be carry-over from other donors' samples. The V and J genes are TRBV11-2 and TRBJ1-1; D is unresolved. The sample was CD8+ T cells from cultured PBMCs, taken from culture after CMV antigen stimulation. The CDR3 reads CASSSTNTEAFF. The CDR3 nucleotides read TGTGCCAGCAGCTCCACAAACACTGAAGCTTTCTTT.